The T cell receptor beta chain described here comes from a study of T cell responses to AZD1222 COVID-19 vaccine. The study's findings and limits: With two AZD1222 doses given, Spike-specific TCR breadth and depth both rose.

Assay used: immunoSEQ multiplex PCR; TCRdb lists only in-frame clones, some missing. The sample yields some 120,000 clones, nearly 95% seen once. The CDR3 is made up of 15 amino acids. The germline CDR1 and CDR2 sequences are SNHLY and FYNNEI. Trimming took 2 bases from V and 0 from J, leaving 10 bases between them. Note on this clone: Its antigen is currently unknown.

The chain recombines TRBV2 with TRBJ1-1; D remains ambiguous. The sequence derives from an adult in good health. Sample: peripheral blood, taken on day 0 of AZD1222 vaccination. CDR3 nucleotide sequence: TGTGCCAGCAGTGAATTACCGGAGCTGAACACTGAAGCTTTCTTT. Translating gives CASSELPELNTEAFF.